This TCR beta chain is from a study of tumor and adjacent non-tumor tissue in lung cancer (dated by TCRdb to 2016 to 2018). In the study overall: Patients with adenocarcinoma (approximately twelve), squamous cell carcinoma (2) and small cell lung cancer (1) were included in the cohort. The 15 or so patients were aged about 31 to 80 years, included about 10 men and 5 women, and had TNM stage I to III disease. In total, sequencing yielded 95 million to 150 million productive TCRbeta reads, which works out to an average of roughly 4.2 million reads per sample. Using bulk TCRbeta repertoires from over twelve lung cancer patients, the study set lung tumor tissue side by side with matched distant non-tumor lung tissue. For each patient, one tumor sample and one normal lung sample were taken, giving thirty paired specimens that underwent TCRbeta CDR3 sequencing.

RNA was isolated from bulk unsorted tissue, and RNA quality was assessed with a NanoDrop ND-1000 and an Agilent 2100. All donors had newly diagnosed lung cancer, had not received prior chemotherapy, and were admitted for thoracic surgery in China between August and November 2014. Patients who had received previous radiotherapy or chemotherapy, or who had another concurrent cancer, were excluded from the study. Surgical tissue pieces of about 1-2.3 cm3 were preserved in RNAlater solution and were kept at -80 degrees C until use. The investigation overall reported the following: TCR diversity was significantly higher in younger patients, and higher tumor TCR diversity was associated with shorter overall and disease-free survival. Only around 14 patients were in the cohort, and the authors stated that larger samples and more detailed clinical data are needed. The sequencing platform is not named in the methods, and unique molecular identifiers are not mentioned. In normal lung, the top 100 clones accounted for a significantly larger cumulative share of the repertoire than in tumor tissue. Tumor tissue showed significantly greater TCR diversity (inverse Simpson) than normal lung tissue (roughly 390 vs 170, P = 0.0075, Mann-Whitney U test). Because peripheral blood was not sequenced, blood TCRbeta repertoires in the lung cancer patients of the study were not examined.

As to this clonotype: What this receptor recognizes is not known. A junction end diverges from the germline sequence, so it may reflect a read error.

The CDR3 spans 13 residues, from the cysteine through the phenylalanine. Only the CDR3 region is kept as DNA, spanning 39 bases read in frame from base 1. The germline V gene encodes CDR1 MNHNY and CDR2 SVGAGI (reference sequence). Library creation used multiplex PCR. Sequencing used an Illumina HiSeq 2500. TCRbeta libraries were constructed through three rounds of nested PCR with primers (Table S4) according to protocols adapted from ARM-PCR. Before sequencing, PCR products of 200-500 bp were cut from the gel and purified using the QIAquick gel extraction kit. On the study's bioinformatics: Reads were cleaned using Trimmomatic, were merged into complete CDR3 sequences using FLASH, and were assigned to V(D)J germline segments using MiTCR. Clonal diversity was computed as the inverse Simpson's index with VDJtools. In-frame sequences without a premature stop codon were defined as productive reads. In TCRdb, the public reads were trimmed at Q25 with fastp and aligned with MiXCR, with productive beta chains retained. Entries are consolidated by CDR3 protein sequence, retaining the most common genes and DNA. Clone size and V and J calls follow TCRdb, not the original study. Present in this sample are 90,000 to 110,000 distinct CDR3 sequences, around 75% of which were seen just once. The top ten clonotypes cover 37% of the sample.

The chain is made from TRBV6-6 and TRBJ2-1; 9 central nucleotides agree with TRBD2. Sequenced material: lung tumor tissue. This clonotype originated in a woman aged 55-70 years with non-small cell lung cancer. For the CDR3, the sequence is CAISQSGRYEQFF. The DNA reads TGTGCCATCAGTCAGAGCGGGAGGTATGAGCAGTTCTTT.